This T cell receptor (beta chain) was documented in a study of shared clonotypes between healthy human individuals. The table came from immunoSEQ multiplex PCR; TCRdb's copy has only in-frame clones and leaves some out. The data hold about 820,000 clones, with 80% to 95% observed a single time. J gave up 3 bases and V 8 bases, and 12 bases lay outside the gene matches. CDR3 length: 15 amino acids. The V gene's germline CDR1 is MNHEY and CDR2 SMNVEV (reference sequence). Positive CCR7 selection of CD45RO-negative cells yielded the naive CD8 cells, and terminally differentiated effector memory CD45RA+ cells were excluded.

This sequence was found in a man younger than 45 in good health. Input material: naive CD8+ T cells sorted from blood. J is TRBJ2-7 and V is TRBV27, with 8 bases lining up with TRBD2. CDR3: CASGTRFSPNYEQYF. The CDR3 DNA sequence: TGTGCCAGCGGGACTAGATTCTCTCCTAACTACGAGCAGTACTTC.